The source of this TCR beta chain is a study of T cells in Graves' hyperthyroidism and ophthalmopathy. Investigators excluded patients with uncontrolled infection, other autoimmune disease, pregnancy or lactation. Diagnosing involved the use of clinical symptoms, serum thyroxine and TRAb, thyroid ultrasound and orbital computed tomography. This clonotype was counted ten times or more. Antigen: not known. Researchers took RNA transcripts and amplified the TCR beta CDR3 regions from them. A set of HTBI primers served as the primers for a first-round RT-PCR of the TCR CDR3. TCRdb passed the multiplex PCR reads through MiXCR, listing each CDR3 protein once. Among a few hundred thousand distinct CDR3 sequences listed, 35% to 55% were seen once. Findings of the study overall: Ophthalmopathy got predicted by the model a median about 6.7 months before its onset.

Germline V gene sequence: CDR1 SNHLY, CDR2 FYNNEI. V was trimmed by 8 bases and J by 7 bases, leaving 14 bases between them. CDR3 size: 13 residues. Material: peripheral blood or thyroid tissue (not recorded which). The chain carries TRBV2 and TRBJ2-2; weak D call: TRBD2 (5 bases). The TCR originated in a woman between 18 and 30 years old with Graves' hyperthyroidism. The CDR3 region is CASSGVEGGELFF. CDR3 coding DNA: TGTGCCAGCTCCGGGGTCGAGGGCGGGGAGCTGTTTTTT.